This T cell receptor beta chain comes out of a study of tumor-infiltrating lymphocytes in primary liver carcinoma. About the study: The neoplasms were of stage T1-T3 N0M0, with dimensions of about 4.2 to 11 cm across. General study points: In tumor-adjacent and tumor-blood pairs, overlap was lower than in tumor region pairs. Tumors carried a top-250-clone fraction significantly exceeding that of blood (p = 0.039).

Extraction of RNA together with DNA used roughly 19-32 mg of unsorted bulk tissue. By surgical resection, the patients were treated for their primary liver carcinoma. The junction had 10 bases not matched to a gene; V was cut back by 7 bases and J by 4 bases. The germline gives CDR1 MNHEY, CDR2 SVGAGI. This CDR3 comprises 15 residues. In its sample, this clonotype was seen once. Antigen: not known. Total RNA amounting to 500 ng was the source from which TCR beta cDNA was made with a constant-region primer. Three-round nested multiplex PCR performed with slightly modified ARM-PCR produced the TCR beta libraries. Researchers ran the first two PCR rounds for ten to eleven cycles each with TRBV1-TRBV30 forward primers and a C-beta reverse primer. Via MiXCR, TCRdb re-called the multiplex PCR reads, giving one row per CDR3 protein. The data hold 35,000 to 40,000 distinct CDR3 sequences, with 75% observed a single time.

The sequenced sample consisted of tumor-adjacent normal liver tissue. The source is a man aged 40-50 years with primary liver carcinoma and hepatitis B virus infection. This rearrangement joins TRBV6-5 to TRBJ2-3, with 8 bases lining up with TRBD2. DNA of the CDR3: TGTGCCAGCATCCCAGGACTAGCAGTAGCAGATACGCAGTATTTT. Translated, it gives CASIPGLAVADTQYF.